The 3 T cell receptor beta chains given below trace back to one sample, sequenced in a study of blood T cell repertoires in COVID-19. The repertoire was sequenced with immunoSEQ multiplex PCR; TCRdb's copy has only in-frame clones and lacks some. The table records approximately 350,000 clones, roughly 84% of them present only once. Sequencing input: PBMCs or T cells enriched from blood (not recorded which). The receptor source for this set is a young woman who had recovered from COVID-19.

The V gene is TRBV7-9, the J gene TRBJ2-1; tentatively, D is TRBD2 (6 bases). V gave up 5 bases and J gave up 0 bases, with 8 bases separating them. The CDR3 length is 14 residues. The germline CDR1 and CDR2 sequences are SEHNR and FQNEAQ (reference sequence). CDR3 in amino acids: CASSPRGSYNEQFF. DNA of the CDR3: TGTGCCAGCAGCCCGCGGGGCTCCTACAATGAGCAGTTCTTC.

The CDR3 region is CASSRDRATGNTIYF. The CDR3, as DNA: TGCGCCAGCAGCCGGGACAGGGCTACTGGAAACACCATATATTTT. The V and J genes are TRBV5-1 and TRBJ1-3; TRBD1 matches at 9 bases. Trimming cost V 4 bases and J 2 bases; bases outside gene matches: 4. This CDR3 is built from 15 residues. Germline CDR1 SGHRS, CDR2 YFSETQ.

The CDR3 spells CASRNRVNTIYF. CDR3 DNA sequence: TGTGCCAGCAGAAACAGGGTCAACACCATATATTTT. The chain is built from TRBV6-4 and TRBJ1-3, with a possible D match to TRBD1 (6 bases). The germline V and J ends were trimmed by 6 bases and 7 bases, with 10 bases remaining between them. The CDR3 runs 12 residues. Germline-derived CDR1 and CDR2 are MRHNA and SNTAGT.